This is a list of T cell receptor beta chains from one sample in a study of T cells in Graves' hyperthyroidism and ophthalmopathy. One entry per CDR3 protein results from TCRdb running MiXCR on the multiplex PCR reads. Altogether a few hundred thousand distinct CDR3 sequences are present, 17% being singletons, with the ten largest covering roughly 18%. The material sequenced was blood. The receptors were gathered from a woman aged 18-29 years with Graves' ophthalmopathy. Both conserved end residues are part of each CDR3. A D gene is named only where the DNA matches it firmly. Expanded clones are given a class, and other clones once, few, many or no size at all.

TGTGCCAGCAGGAGACTAGCGGGAACACCCCGGGAGACCCAGTACTTC,CASRRLAGTPRETQYF,TRBJ2-5,TRBV2,many,TRBD2,16
TGTGCCAGCAGCGCGGCGAGTAGCAATCAGCCCCAGCATTTT,CASSAASSNQPQHF,TRBJ1-5,TRBV6-1,few,.,14
TGCAGTGCTAGAGACCTAGCGGGAGCGGGCGAGCAGTACTTC,CSARDLAGAGEQYF,TRBJ2-7,TRBV20-1,.,TRBD2,14
TGTGCCAGCAGCGGCGGGAACTACGAGCAGTACTTC,CASSGGNYEQYF,TRBJ2-7,TRBV28,many,.,12
TGTGCCACCAGTGACACCGGGACATTCTATGGCTACACCTTC,CATSDTGTFYGYTF,TRBJ1-2,TRBV24-1,once,.,14
TGTGCCAGCAGTCCGCGCGGGGGAGTGGGTCAGCCCCAGCATTTT,CASSPRGGVGQPQHF,TRBJ1-5,TRBV6-1,few,.,15
TGTGCCAGCAGTTCACTAGCGGGAGAGTACAATGAGCAGTTCTTC,CASSSLAGEYNEQFF,TRBJ2-1,TRBV6-1,many,TRBD2,15
TGTGCCAGCATGCACTTTAACTATGGCTACACCTTC,CASMHFNYGYTF,TRBJ1-2,TRBV7-2,few,.,12
TGTGCCAGCAGTCCTACGGGCAGGGCGGGCACCGGGGAGCTGTTTTTT,CASSPTGRAGTGELFF,TRBJ2-2,TRBV12-3/TRBV12-4,few,.,16
TGTGCCAGCAGTCCCAAGGGACAGCGGGGGAGCTCCTACGAGCAGTACTTC,CASSPKGQRGSSYEQYF,TRBJ2-7,TRBV6-2/TRBV6-3,few,.,17
TGTGCCAGCAGCTCCCAGACTAGCGGGAGGGCCTTGTTGAGGGGCAATGAGCAGTTCTTC,CASSSQTSGRALLRGNEQFF,TRBJ2-1,TRBV7-2,few,TRBD2,20
TGTGCCAGCAGTTACCCCCGAGATACGCAGTATTTT,CASSYPRDTQYF,TRBJ2-3,TRBV6-5,many,.,12
TGTGCCAGCAGGGACTCCGGTGCTAATTCACCCCTCCACTTT,CASRDSGANSPLHF,TRBJ1-6,TRBV2,.,.,14
TGTGCCAGCACCCAACGGATATTAGACTACGAGCAGTACTTC,CASTQRILDYEQYF,TRBJ2-7,TRBV6-1,.,.,14
TGTGCCAGCAGTGAAATCGATTACGAGCAGTACTTC,CASSEIDYEQYF,TRBJ2-7,TRBV28,many,.,12
TGTGCCAGCAGAAGGGACAGGGACGATTCTGAAAAACTGTTTTTT,CASRRDRDDSEKLFF,TRBJ1-4,TRBV6-1,.,TRBD1,15
TGCGCCAGCAGCCAAGAGGAGCAGTCCGCTAACTATGGCTACACCTTC,CASSQEEQSANYGYTF,TRBJ1-2,TRBV4-1,.,.,16
TGTGCCAGCAGCAGGACAGGGGACTTAACGCTAGGGTTCGACGAGCAGTACTTC,CASSRTGDLTLGFDEQYF,TRBJ2-7,TRBV28,many,TRBD1,18
TGTGCTAGTGGTTTGGGACAGGGCAATGAGCAGTTCTTC,CASGLGQGNEQFF,TRBJ2-1,TRBV12-5,.,TRBD1,13
TGCGCCAGCAGCTTGGGGACAGGGGTCCACGAGCAGTACTTC,CASSLGTGVHEQYF,TRBJ2-7,TRBV5-1,many,TRBD1,14
TGTGCCAGCAGTTCCCGGGGGTACGGGACCGGGGAGCTGTTTTTT,CASSSRGYGTGELFF,TRBJ2-2,TRBV7-2,many,.,15
TGTGCCAGCAATCCGTTGGGGATGAACACTGAAGCTTTCTTT,CASNPLGMNTEAFF,TRBJ1-1,TRBV2,many,.,14
TGTGCCAGCATGGAGAGTACTGTGAGCAATCAGCCCCAGCATTTT,CASMESTVSNQPQHF,TRBJ1-5,TRBV2,many,.,15
TGTGCCAGCAGCTTGAGCACTAGCGATCCAGATACGCAGTATTTT,CASSLSTSDPDTQYF,TRBJ2-3,TRBV5-5,.,TRBD2,15
TGCAGTGCCAGACAGGGTATCGAGACTAGCGGCACAGATACGCAGTATTTT,CSARQGIETSGTDTQYF,TRBJ2-3,TRBV20-1,few,.,17
TGTGCCAGCAGCCCTTCGGGAGGGTCTGAAGCTTTCTTT,CASSPSGGSEAFF,TRBJ1-1,TRBV9,few,.,13
TGTGCCAGCAGTTTACTCCTGGGGGGGGGAAGGGACACTGAAGCTTTCTTT,CASSLLLGGGRDTEAFF,TRBJ1-1,TRBV28,many,.,17
TGTGCCAGCAGTGAAAGGTGGGCCAGGGGGAGGTCACCCCTCCACTTT,CASSERWARGRSPLHF,TRBJ1-6,TRBV2,.,TRBD1,16
TGTGCCGTCGGCCAGGGCAATGAGCAGTTCTTC,CAVGQGNEQFF,TRBJ2-1,TRBV10-3,.,.,11
TGTGCCAGCAGCTTGGTTATGGGAGGGGACAATCAGCCCCAGCATTTT,CASSLVMGGDNQPQHF,TRBJ1-5,TRBV5-5,.,.,16
TGCGCCAGCAGCTTCCGACAGGGGATGGATGGCTACACCTTC,CASSFRQGMDGYTF,TRBJ1-2,TRBV5-1,.,TRBD1,14
TGTGCCAGCAGTTACAACGAGGGCAATCAGCCCCAGCATTTT,CASSYNEGNQPQHF,TRBJ1-5,TRBV6-2/TRBV6-3,many,.,14
TGTGCCAGCAGTTGGACTAGACAAGAGACCCAGTACTTC,CASSWTRQETQYF,TRBJ2-5,TRBV12-3/TRBV12-4,.,TRBD2,13
TGTGCCAGCAGCGGGACACAGGGAAGTGGCTACACCTTC,CASSGTQGSGYTF,TRBJ1-2,TRBV7-9,many,.,13
TGTGCCAGCAGTTTAAGGACTAGCGGAATTCAAGAGACCCAGTACTTC,CASSLRTSGIQETQYF,TRBJ2-5,TRBV28,.,TRBD2,16
TGTGCCAGCAGCCAAGCGACTACCCAAGAGACCCAGTACTTC,CASSQATTQETQYF,TRBJ2-5,TRBV3-1,many,.,14
TGTGCCAGCACCAGAGACAGGGGGCTGAATGAGCAGTTCTTC,CASTRDRGLNEQFF,TRBJ2-1,TRBV6-2/TRBV6-3,.,TRBD1,14
TGTGCCACTCAGCCCCGCACAGGGATCGCTGAAGCTTTCTTT,CATQPRTGIAEAFF,TRBJ1-1,TRBV6-1,many,.,14
TGTGCCAGCAGTTCCGCGACAGGGGGCTACAATGAGCAGTTCTTC,CASSSATGGYNEQFF,TRBJ2-1,TRBV27,.,TRBD1,15
TGCAGTGCCCGAAATGCGGGCTACGAGCAGTACTTC,CSARNAGYEQYF,TRBJ2-7,TRBV20-1,many,.,12
TGCGCCAGCAGCCACCAACCGGGACAGGGGGAGTACAATGAGCAGTTCTTC,CASSHQPGQGEYNEQFF,TRBJ2-1,TRBV4-1,.,TRBD1,17
TGTGCCATCAGTGCAGGAGAGGGTGGGTTCGGTGAGCAGTTCTTC,CAISAGEGGFGEQFF,TRBJ2-1,TRBV10-3,.,.,15
TGTGCCAGCAGCGACCCGGGGGGGATCGACGAGCAGTACTTC,CASSDPGGIDEQYF,TRBJ2-7,TRBV7-9,.,TRBD2,14
TGTGCCAGCACCTCCTCATGGGGTTCCTACGAGCAGTACTTC,CASTSSWGSYEQYF,TRBJ2-7,TRBV6-1,many,.,14
TGCAGTGCAGACCCCGGCCCGGGAAACACCATATATTTT,CSADPGPGNTIYF,TRBJ1-3,TRBV20-1,many,.,13
TGTGCCAGCAGTCCGGGACTAGCTCGCCTAACAGATACGCAGTATTTT,CASSPGLARLTDTQYF,TRBJ2-3,TRBV27,many,TRBD2,16
TGTGCCAGCAGCTTGCTGACGGGGGACTCCTACGAGCAGTACTTC,CASSLLTGDSYEQYF,TRBJ2-7,TRBV11-2,.,.,15
TGTGCCAGCACCCTTGGGGGATTTTCTTTCTTT,CASTLGGFSFF,TRBJ1-1,TRBV12-3/TRBV12-4,many,.,11
TGTGCCAGCAGCCCGGCGGCCGAGCAGTACTTC,CASSPAAEQYF,TRBJ2-7,TRBV11-2,many,.,11
TGTGCCAGCAGCCAAGATAATCGGTGGGGGGGCCCAGAGACCCAGTACTTC,CASSQDNRWGGPETQYF,TRBJ2-5,TRBV3-1,many,.,17
TGTGCCAGCAGTTTATGGGGGCGCCAAGGGGGCTACGAGCAGTACTTC,CASSLWGRQGGYEQYF,TRBJ2-7,TRBV28,.,.,16
TGCGCCAGCAGCCAAGACAGGCAAGAGACCCAGTACTTC,CASSQDRQETQYF,TRBJ2-5,TRBV4-3,few,.,13
TGCAGTGCCGGAAGGGGGGGGGATATTAGCAATCAGCCCCAGCATTTT,CSAGRGGDISNQPQHF,TRBJ1-5,TRBV20-1,.,.,16